The 10 T cell receptor beta chains given below trace back to one sample, sequenced in a study of CD8 T cells in ankylosing spondylitis. Study-wide results and caveats: Several highly homologous variants made up a TCR beta motif, and this motif appeared characteristic of ankylosing spondylitis blood.

Their recognized antigens are unknown. TCRdb passed the 5' RACE reads through MiXCR, listing each CDR3 protein once. The sample holds about 330,000 distinct CDR3 sequences, approximately 8.2% seen once. Source material: blood, either unsorted or a sorted T cell fraction (not recorded which). The receptors were gathered from a male donor with ankylosing spondylitis.

The genes are TRBV6-2 or TRBV6-3 and TRBJ2-7; 9 bases agree with TRBD1. Germline V CDR1 and CDR2: MNHEY, SVGEGT. Trimming cost V 7 bases and J 2 bases; bases outside gene matches: 6. This CDR3 region has 14 residues. As DNA, the CDR3 is TGTGCCAGCAACCTGGACAGGGGACCCTACGAGCAGTACTTC. It yields the protein CASNLDRGPYEQYF.

On this clonotype itself: A much larger clone is a single base away; this may be a read error. V gene TRBV28 combines with J gene TRBJ1-5; D not resolved. The V gene lost 8 bases and the J gene lost 2 bases, with 19 bases spanning the gap. Germline lookup yields CDR1 MDHEN and CDR2 SYDVKM. CDR3 length equals 16 residues. CDR3 nucleotides: TGTGCCAGCCGTGTTCCCCTGGACCTGGGCAATCAGCCCCAGCATTTT. This codes for CASRVPLDLGNQPQHF.

This clonotype was seen more than once but under ten times. The gene calls are TRBV20-1 and TRBJ1-1; 10 bases are shared with TRBD1. Looked up from germline, CDR1 is DFQATT and CDR2 is SNEGSKA (reference sequence). The trim removed 4 bases at V and 7 bases at J, leaving 9 bases unmatched. The CDR3 is 14 amino acids. The CDR3 DNA is TGCAGTGCTAAAGACAGGGACAGGGGAGGTGAAGCTTTCTTT. It codes for CSAKDRDRGGEAFF.

In its sample, this clonotype was seen a few times. The rearrangement joins TRBV5-1 to TRBJ2-2, with D perhaps TRBD1 or TRBD2 (5 bases each). CDR3 length: 12 residues. V was pared by 9 bases and J by 6 bases, with 12 bases between. Germline V gene sequence: CDR1 SGHRS, CDR2 YFSETQ. The chain's CDR3 is CATGTSAGELFF. CDR3 DNA: TGCGCCACTGGGACCAGTGCCGGGGAGCTGTTTTTT.

This chain joins TRBV25-1 and TRBJ2-3; 10 bases line up with TRBD2. CDR1 is MGHDK and CDR2 is SYGVNS in the germline V gene. This CDR3 has 17 amino acids. Trimming removed 8 bases from V and 0 bases from J; junction bases left unmatched: 11. This chain's CDR3 is CASRSAASGSSTDTQYF. Written as DNA, the CDR3 is TGTGCCAGCCGGTCCGCGGCTAGCGGGAGTAGCACAGATACGCAGTATTTT.

CDR3 loop: CGTRRAAPYEQYF. The CDR3 bases are TGTGGCACCAGAAGAGCAGCGCCCTACGAGCAGTACTTC. The chain couples TRBV28 to TRBJ2-7; D is undetermined. The germline gives CDR1 MDHEN, CDR2 SYDVKM. The CDR3 has 13 residues.

This clonotype occurred a few times. The rearrangement links TRBV13 to TRBJ2-7; TRBD2 matches 13 bases. The CDR3 length is 15 residues. V lost 0 bases to trimming and J lost 10 bases; unmatched junction nucleotides: 6. Germline CDR1 is PRHDT and CDR2 is FYEKMQ (reference sequence). CDR3 region: CASSLGGGTSGTQYF. In nucleotides, the CDR3 is TGTGCCAGCAGCTTAGGCGGTGGGACTAGCGGGACTCAGTACTTC.

In its sample, this clonotype was seen a few times. V gene TRBV23-1 combines with J gene TRBJ2-1, with 9 bases aligning to TRBD2. TRBV23-1 is placed among ORFs of uncertain function. CDR3 size: 16 residues. V gave up 4 bases and J gave up 4 bases; unmatched junction bases: 8. This CDR3 is CASSLATSGLYNEQFF. CDR3 coding DNA: TGCGCCAGCAGTCTCGCAACTAGCGGGCTTTACAATGAGCAGTTCTTC.

This clonotype was seen only a few times. V and J are TRBV6-2 or TRBV6-3 and TRBJ2-3; 15 bases match TRBD2. The CDR3 length is 17 residues. The germline V gene encodes CDR1 MNHEY and CDR2 SVGEGT. J gave up 4 bases and V 4 bases, and 6 bases lay outside the gene matches. CDR3 in amino acids: CASSSGLAGGPADTQYF. The CDR3, as DNA: TGTGCCAGCAGTTCCGGACTAGCGGGAGGGCCTGCAGATACGCAGTATTTT.

V and J are TRBV10-3 and TRBJ2-1; D unclear. The CDR3 has 15 amino acids. Trimming cost V 2 bases and J 9 bases, with 17 bases left between them. CDR1 and CDR2 from the germline V gene are ENHRY and SYGVKD. CDR3 sequence (DNA): TGTGCCATCAGTGAGAAGGATAGAGAAGGCGGTGAGCAGTTCTTC. Its translation is CAISEKDREGGEQFF.